Shown below are 10 T cell receptor beta chains from a single sample sequenced in a study of blood T cell repertoires in COVID-19. Profiled with immunoSEQ multiplex PCR; TCRdb holds only in-frame clones, not every one. The repertoire holds 240,000 or so clones, with 75% to 85% as singletons. What was sequenced was peripheral blood. The origin of the receptors is a woman of 80 years or more with COVID-19, enrolled during active disease.

The V and J genes are TRBV7-3 and TRBJ2-5; D unresolved. The CDR3 length is 13 residues. V was clipped by 5 bases and J by 5 bases, with 12 bases between them. Germline-derived CDR1 and CDR2 are SGHTA and FQGTGA. The CDR3 loop is CASSRLVGETQYF. The CDR3 DNA sequence: TGTGCCAGCAGCCGACTGGTTGGGGAGACCCAGTACTTC.

The table lists this clone with a count of one. The chain uses TRBV5-5 and TRBJ2-3; 10 positions agree with TRBD1. This CDR3 region has 14 residues. In germline, CDR1 is SGHKS, CDR2 YYEKEE (reference sequence). V was pared by 4 bases and J by 4 bases, with 3 bases of the junction left unmatched. CDR3 amino acids: CASSLGTGADTQYF. Written as DNA, the CDR3 is TGTGCCAGCAGCCTCGGGACAGGGGCAGATACGCAGTATTTT.

The chain employs TRBV3-1 (or the pseudogene TRBV3-2) and TRBJ2-3, with D unclear. V lost 0 bases, J lost 7 bases, and 8 bases lay in between. CDR1 is LGHDT, CDR2 YNNKEL, per germline (reference sequence). This CDR3 is built from 13 residues. This chain's CDR3 is CASSQDAAYTQYF. Here the CDR3 DNA reads TGTGCCAGCAGCCAAGATGCGGCCTATACGCAGTATTTT.

This chain connects TRBV18 to TRBJ2-7; D might be TRBD2 (5 bases). The CDR3 spans 14 residues. V was clipped by 3 bases and J by 8 bases, with 17 bases between them. CDR1 is KGHSH and CDR2 is LQKENI in the germline V gene. The CDR3 region is CASSPAGGGKKQYF. For the CDR3, the DNA is TGTGCCAGCTCACCTGCCGGCGGAGGAAAGAAGCAGTACTTC.

This chain uses TRBV7-3 with TRBJ2-5; 8 bases are shared with TRBD2. Germline V gene sequence: CDR1 SGHTA, CDR2 FQGTGA. The CDR3 is made up of 15 amino acids. With 5 bases clipped from V and 5 bases from J, the junction kept 10 bases outside the gene matches. The CDR3 here is CASSPTGGVWETQYF. CDR3 bases: TGTGCCAGCAGCCCCACGGGGGGGGTTTGGGAGACCCAGTACTTC.

The chain carries TRBV28 and TRBJ1-1; no clear D. The germline CDR1 and CDR2 sequences are MDHEN and SYDVKM. The CDR3 is 15 residues long. V was clipped by 8 bases and J by 0 bases, with 16 bases between them. Here the CDR3 reads CASPPTAAMNTEAFF. The CDR3 region has the DNA TGTGCCAGCCCACCCACGGCGGCCATGAACACTGAAGCTTTCTTT.

The rearrangement joins TRBV2 to TRBJ1-2, with a tentative D call TRBD1 (5 bases). The germline CDR1 and CDR2 sequences are SNHLY and FYNNEI. The CDR3 runs to 13 residues. Deletions cut 1 base from V and 5 bases from J, with 8 bases between. CDR3 loop: CASSEGGLYGYTF. CDR3 nucleotides: TGTGCCAGCAGTGAAGGGGGCCTTTATGGCTACACCTTC.

J is TRBJ2-7 and V is TRBV7-2, with 12 nucleotides matching TRBD2. Germline CDR1 SGHTA, CDR2 FQGNSA. V was pared by 0 bases and J by 4 bases, with 4 bases of the junction left unmatched. CDR3 size: 16 residues. The CDR3, as DNA: TGTGCCAGCAGCTTAGCATCTAGCGGGAGGGGATACGAGCAGTACTTC. Translated: CASSLASSGRGYEQYF.

This chain connects TRBV6-6 to TRBJ2-7, with 8 bases matching TRBD1. The germline V gene encodes CDR1 MNHNY and CDR2 SVGAGI (reference sequence). The CDR3 has 13 residues. V shed 6 bases, J shed 3 bases, and the junction held 4 bases outside the gene matches. This CDR3 reads CASRADRVYEQYF. The CDR3 nucleotides read TGTGCCAGCAGAGCGGACAGGGTCTACGAGCAGTACTTC.

The V gene is TRBV5-1, the J gene TRBJ1-4; D gene ambiguous. V was cut by 6 bases and J by 3 bases, with 9 bases left in between. Per germline, CDR1 SGHRS and CDR2 YFSETQ. CDR3 length equals 13 residues. The chain's CDR3 is CASTQVPNEKLFF. CDR3 nucleotide sequence: TGCGCCAGCACCCAGGTACCTAATGAAAAACTGTTTTTT.